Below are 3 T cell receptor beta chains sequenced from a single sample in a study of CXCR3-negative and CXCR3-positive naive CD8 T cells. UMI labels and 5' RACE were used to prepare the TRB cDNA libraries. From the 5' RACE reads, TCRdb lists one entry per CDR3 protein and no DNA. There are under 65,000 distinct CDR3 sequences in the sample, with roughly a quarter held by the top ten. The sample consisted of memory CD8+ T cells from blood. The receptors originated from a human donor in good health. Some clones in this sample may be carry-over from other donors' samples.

The chain's CDR3 is CASSQYQGAGNQPQHF. The chain links TRBV6-6 to TRBJ1-5; TCRdb selects TRBD1, and the lack of DNA leaves this call unchecked. CDR3 length: 16 residues. Germline values: CDR1 MNHNY, CDR2 SVGAGI (reference sequence).

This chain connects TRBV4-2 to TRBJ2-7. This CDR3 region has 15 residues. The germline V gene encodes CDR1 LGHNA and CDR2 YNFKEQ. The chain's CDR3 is CASSQEFAKADEQYF.

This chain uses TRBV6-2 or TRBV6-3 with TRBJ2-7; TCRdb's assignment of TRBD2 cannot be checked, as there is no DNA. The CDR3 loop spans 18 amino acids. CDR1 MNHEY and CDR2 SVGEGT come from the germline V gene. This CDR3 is CASSYSGSGTSGSYEQYF.